A selection of T cell receptor beta chains follows, all from one sample in a study of response to subunit inactivated influenza vaccine. TCRdb re-derived calls from the RT-PCR reads in MiXCR, one entry per CDR3 protein. The sample consists of roughly 500,000 distinct CDR3 sequences, approximately 17% of them appearing once. The sequencing here drew on CD4+ T cells sorted from PBMCs, taken around 25 months after vaccination. Receptor source: a man between 50 and 75 years old who received an inactivated influenza vaccine. Each CDR3 is given with its conserved first and last residue. A D gene is named only where the DNA matches it firmly. Rows give clone size only sometimes, using once, few, many, or a class for an expanded clone.

TRBD1	TRBV5-6	many	TRBJ2-3	CASSQDRGLTDTQYF	TGTGCCAGCAGCCAGGACAGGGGCCTCACAGATACGCAGTATTTT
TRBD1	TRBV6-5	few	TRBJ2-7	CASSYSDRVLHEQYF	TGTGCCAGCAGTTACTCGGACAGGGTACTTCACGAGCAGTACTTC
TRBD1	TRBV7-9	few	TRBJ1-2	CASSLRTGDGYTF	TGTGCCAGCAGCTTGCGGACAGGGGACGGCTACACCTTC
TRBD1	TRBV28	many	TRBJ2-7	CASSTPGQLTYEQYF	TGTGCCAGCAGTACTCCGGGACAGTTGACCTACGAGCAGTACTTC
.	TRBV20-1	many	TRBJ2-7	CSARDSLRPPYEQYF	TGCAGTGCTAGAGATAGTCTCCGTCCCCCCTACGAGCAGTACTTC
.	TRBV25-1	few	TRBJ2-5	CASSGMHTGVQETQYF	TGTGCCAGCAGTGGAATGCATACTGGGGTCCAAGAGACCCAGTACTTC
.	TRBV5-1	.	TRBJ2-7	CASSLAIGVAYEQYF	TGCGCCAGCAGCTTGGCCATAGGGGTAGCCTACGAGCAGTACTTC
.	TRBV29-1	few	TRBJ2-5	CSVAGAGETQYF	TGCAGCGTCGCCGGAGCTGGGGAGACCCAGTACTTC
.	TRBV19	few	TRBJ1-1	CASRFGGPIRTEAFF	TGTGCCAGTAGGTTTGGGGGGCCGATCAGGACTGAAGCTTTCTTT
.	TRBV2	.	TRBJ2-3	CASTPSSARTDTQYF	TGTGCCAGCACTCCGTCTAGCGCCAGGACAGATACGCAGTATTTT
TRBD1	TRBV4-3	many	TRBJ1-5	CASSLGTDNQPQHF	TGCGCCAGCAGCCTTGGGACAGATAATCAGCCCCAGCATTTT
TRBD1	TRBV5-1	few	TRBJ1-4	CASSWGTATNEKLFF	TGCGCCAGCAGCTGGGGGACAGCAACTAATGAAAAACTGTTTTTT
TRBD1	TRBV11-1	few	TRBJ1-1	CASSLQPGQGSAFF	TGTGCCAGCAGCCTACAGCCGGGACAGGGGAGTGCTTTCTTT
TRBD1	TRBV28	.	TRBJ2-5	CASSFLDRASETQYF	TGTGCCAGCAGTTTTTTAGACAGGGCGTCGGAGACCCAGTACTTC
.	TRBV14	.	TRBJ1-1	CASSQTGTRAFF	TGTGCCAGCAGCCAAACCGGGACGCGAGCTTTCTTT
TRBD1	TRBV6-1	.	TRBJ2-1	CASSRGTGHQEGFF	TGTGCCAGCAGCCGCGGGACAGGGCATCAGGAGGGGTTCTTC
TRBD1	TRBV29-1	few	TRBJ2-1	CSVEGTQGAQRNEQFF	TGCAGCGTTGAAGGGACCCAGGGGGCCCAACGCAATGAGCAGTTCTTC
TRBD2	TRBV12-3/TRBV12-4	few	TRBJ2-2	CASSFSGRSGGTGELFF	TGTGCCAGCAGTTTTAGCGGGAGGTCGGGGGGCACCGGGGAGCTGTTTTTT
.	TRBV2	.	TRBJ1-5	CASRQGWSNQPQHF	TGTGCCAGCAGGCAGGGATGGAGCAATCAGCCCCAGCATTTT
.	TRBV7-8	few	TRBJ1-5	CASSLYDPRGGGTQHF	TGTGCCAGCAGCTTATATGACCCCCGAGGAGGTGGGACCCAGCATTTT
.	TRBV28	.	TRBJ2-5	CASSLRVLQETQYF	TGTGCCAGCAGTTTACGGGTCCTCCAAGAGACCCAGTACTTC
.	TRBV7-2	few	TRBJ1-5	CASSTGSGSNQPQHF	TGTGCCAGCAGCACAGGGAGTGGGAGCAATCAGCCCCAGCATTTT
.	TRBV12-3/TRBV12-4	.	TRBJ1-5	CASSVQGPNQPQHF	TGTGCCAGCAGTGTTCAGGGTCCGAATCAGCCCCAGCATTTT
.	TRBV5-1	few	TRBJ2-2	CASSLGQTGGELFF	TGCGCCAGCAGCTTGGGACAGACAGGAGGGGAGCTGTTTTTT
.	TRBV7-2	few	TRBJ1-2	CASSSTGLGYYTF	TGTGCCAGCAGCTCTACAGGGTTGGGGTACTACACCTTC
TRBD2	TRBV12-3/TRBV12-4	few	TRBJ2-4	CASSFGGANIQYF	TGTGCCAGCAGTTTCGGGGGGGCAAACATTCAGTACTTC
.	TRBV6-1	.	TRBJ2-7	CASSGWRYEQYF	TGTGCCAGCAGTGGGTGGAGGTACGAGCAGTACTTC
TRBD2	TRBV12-3/TRBV12-4	few	TRBJ2-6	CASSLSGVTGANVLTF	TGTGCCAGCAGTTTAAGCGGGGTTACTGGGGCCAACGTCCTGACTTTC
.	TRBV7-8	few	TRBJ1-5	CASSLQGKQPQHF	TGTGCCAGCAGCCTACAGGGCAAACAGCCCCAGCATTTT
.	TRBV20-1	.	TRBJ2-2	CSARSEGVNTGELFF	TGCAGTGCTAGATCTGAGGGGGTTAACACCGGGGAGCTGTTTTTT
.	TRBV3-1	.	TRBJ2-7	CASSQRSGTYEQYF	TGTGCCAGCAGCCAACGGAGCGGAACCTACGAGCAGTACTTC
.	TRBV7-9	.	TRBJ2-1	CASRQEGAGANNEQFF	TGTGCCAGCAGACAGGAAGGGGCGGGGGCCAACAATGAGCAGTTCTTC
.	TRBV19	few	TRBJ2-2	CASKSARDRQTGELFF	TGTGCCAGTAAATCCGCTCGAGACAGGCAAACCGGGGAGCTGTTTTTT
TRBD2	TRBV5-1	many	TRBJ2-1	CASSLAVIAGGFDEQFF	TGCGCCAGCAGCTTGGCCGTCATAGCGGGAGGGTTCGATGAGCAGTTCTTC
.	TRBV21-1	.	TRBJ2-2	CASRTGTGVHPNTGELFF	TGTGCCAGCAGGACCGGGACAGGGGTCCATCCGAACACCGGGGAGCTGTTTTTT
TRBD2	TRBV12-3/TRBV12-4	few	TRBJ2-5	CASSLRRTSMETQYF	TGTGCCAGCAGTCTAAGAAGGACTAGTATGGAGACCCAGTACTTC
.	TRBV29-1	many	TRBJ2-1	CSVEDLQGKSSYNEQFF	TGCAGCGTTGAAGATCTTCAAGGGAAAAGCTCCTACAATGAGCAGTTCTTC
TRBD2	TRBV5-1	.	TRBJ2-3	CASSLRGGGGRTDTQYF	TGCGCCAGCAGCTTAAGGGGTGGCGGGGGTCGCACAGATACGCAGTATTTT
TRBD1	TRBV7-9	.	TRBJ1-3	CASSPGTGLAGNTIYF	TGTGCCAGCAGCCCAGGGACAGGACTCGCTGGAAACACCATATATTTT
TRBD2	TRBV20-1	few	TRBJ2-7	CSASRGTSDLEQYF	TGCAGTGCCTCCCGAGGGACTAGCGACCTCGAGCAGTACTTC
.	TRBV10-3	.	TRBJ2-3	CAISVPGGTSTDTQYF	TGTGCCATCAGTGTTCCTGGTGGTACTAGCACAGATACGCAGTATTTT
TRBD2	TRBV20-1	.	TRBJ2-5	CSPFSGGPGETQYF	TGCAGTCCCTTTAGCGGGGGGCCTGGAGAGACCCAGTACTTC
TRBD1	TRBV5-5	many	TRBJ1-1	CASSLGATGLMNTEAFF	TGTGCCAGCAGCTTGGGGGCGACAGGGTTAATGAACACTGAAGCTTTCTTT
TRBD2	TRBV5-4	few	TRBJ2-3	CASSLVAGGVPQYF	TGTGCCAGCAGCTTGGTAGCGGGAGGGGTTCCGCAGTATTTT
.	TRBV7-8	.	TRBJ1-5	CASSQGLWQPHQPQHF	TGTGCCAGCAGCCAGGGTCTCTGGCAACCCCATCAGCCCCAGCATTTT
.	TRBV12-3/TRBV12-4	few	TRBJ2-7	CASSFVGRSRAVGYEQYF	TGTGCCAGCAGTTTTGTAGGACGATCTCGGGCAGTCGGATACGAGCAGTACTTC
TRBD2	TRBV28	few	TRBJ2-7	CASTEGSGSSYEQYF	TGTGCCAGCACAGAGGGGAGCGGGAGCTCCTACGAGCAGTACTTC
.	TRBV28	many	TRBJ1-3	CASSFLGTGNTIYF	TGTGCCAGCAGTTTTTTGGGGACTGGAAACACCATATATTTT
TRBD2	TRBV5-1	few	TRBJ2-1	CASSLVPAGVSYNEQFF	TGCGCCAGCAGCTTGGTTCCAGCGGGGGTCTCCTACAATGAGCAGTTCTTC
TRBD1	TRBV6-1	.	TRBJ2-4	CASSEADREIAKNIQYF	TGTGCCAGCAGTGAAGCGGACAGGGAGATAGCCAAAAACATTCAGTACTTC
TRBD2	TRBV5-1	.	TRBJ2-5	CASSPWGSGSVSETQYF	TGCGCCAGCAGCCCCTGGGGTAGCGGGAGTGTGAGTGAGACCCAGTACTTC
.	TRBV12-3/TRBV12-4	many	TRBJ2-7	CASSLAGGTGEQYF	TGTGCCAGCAGTTTAGCCGGGGGCACTGGAGAGCAGTACTTC